This T cell receptor beta chain was retrieved from a study of T-cell memory formation after mild COVID-19 (TCRdb year 2021). Looking at the study overall: Most TCR sequence clusters were specific to one of the two donors. T-cell clones expanding and contracting after mild COVID-19 in a couple of donors were tracked by longitudinal TCRalpha and TCRbeta repertoire sequencing. The cohort was made up of two young adult volunteers, one female and one male, who were previously healthy.

Ficoll-Paque density gradient centrifugation was the method used to isolate PBMCs. Details on this clonotype: There is no known antigen for this receptor. There are no base qualities to consult, and no much larger clone falls within one base.

The sequencer listed for this sample is Illumina NovaSeq 6000. cDNA libraries for TCRalpha and TCRbeta were prepared by 5'RACE using constant-segment primers, with sample barcodes and unique molecular identifiers added. RNA was extracted from every sample with Trizol reagent. Amplification of the libraries took two PCR steps, and the second step added a second sample barcode plus Illumina TruSeq adapters. Sequencing of libraries was performed on an Illumina NovaSeq with 2 x 150 bp paired-end reads. On the authors' methods: With migec v1.2.7, reads were demultiplexed and then collapsed into UMI-guided consensus sequences. Using mixcr v2.1.11, the UMI consensuses were aligned to TRA and TRB V and J templates and assembled into clonotypes. Expanded or contracted clonotypes were those called significant by both edgeR and NoisET, with noise models trained on biological replicates. edgeR calls used a false discovery rate-adjusted p below 0.01 and a log2 fold-change threshold of 1. PCA with hierarchical clustering of max-normalized trajectories of the 1000 most abundant clonotypes was used as exploratory dynamics analysis. The CD4 or CD8 phenotype of responding clones was assigned using the separately sequenced CD4+ and CD8+ repertoires. TCRdb passed the public sequencing reads through fastp at Q25 and MiXCR, retaining productive beta sequences. Entries are consolidated by CDR3 protein sequence, retaining the most common genes and DNA. The V and J calls come from TCRdb's annotation, not from the publication. The sample table lists about 610,000 distinct CDR3 sequences, 15% to 20% of them with a count of one. About 8.6% of the sample goes to the ten largest clones.

General findings and caveats noted by the study authors: Only two mild cases were covered by the study, and larger cohorts that include severe cases with pre-infection samples were considered necessary. Some responding clones were detected in pre-infection memory, which suggested that pre-existing cross-reactive memory T cells had joined the SARS-CoV-2 response. The second-wave clones that peaked on day 37 were not confirmed to be SARS-CoV-2 specific. Contracting CD4+ clones turned up mainly in the CM and EM memory subsets, whereas EMRA was where CD8+ clones were enriched. Balanced CD4/CD8 phenotypes were observed for clones contracting from day 15 to 85, whereas a bias towards CD4+ was observed for a second wave of clones expanding from day 15 to 37.

From a lookup of the germline V gene, CDR1 and CDR2 are MGHRA and YSYEKL. The V and J ends are trimmed by 0 bases and 4 bases, leaving 16 bases between them. Taken from cysteine to phenylalanine, the CDR3 has 17 residues. CDR3 DNA only is kept here, 51 bases in frame from base 1. Rearrangement joined TRBV4-1 to TRBJ1-5; the D gene is possibly TRBD1, with 5 bases matching. The receptor's source is an adult woman who had mild COVID-19 (a few samples of this study predate the infection). The sample titles of this study are shuffled in the database, so cell type and time point are left out; the donor was told from shared clones. Input material: PBMCs or a T cell subset sorted from them (not recorded which). CDR3 region: CASSQERGGARNQPQHF. The base sequence is TGCGCCAGCAGCCAAGAAAGAGGAGGGGCGAGGAATCAGCCCCAGCATTTT.